The TCR beta chain under discussion was sequenced for a study of cytomegalovirus exposure and HLA in healthy donors (dated by TCRdb to 2016 to 2017). In terms of the full investigation: In an earlier analysis of 587 of the donors, approximately 300 Gb of sequence data and 117 million unique TCR beta sequences from about 190 million T cells were reported. To study patterns of TCR occurrence, a later analysis re-analyzed previously published TCR beta repertoires from several hundred donors and added high-resolution HLA genotyping. The number of donors typed differed by locus, with roughly 620-640 for A, B, C, DRB1 and DQB1, around 520 for DQA1, 600 to 610 for DPA1, and some 440 for DPB1. Using immunosequencing, the study profiled T cell repertoires from fewer than 700 subjects and related those repertoires to cytomegalovirus serostatus. The study was designed to test whether signatures of past pathogen exposure could be identified by cataloging public T cell receptors. Class I and class II HLA loci were covered by the typing at four-digit resolution. Besides the first cohort of 666 subjects, a separate validation cohort made up of 120 or so different subjects was used. Among about 400 genotyped donors of the cohort, an average of about 220,000 unique TCR beta nucleotide sequences was sequenced per donor, of which 15% to 20% were non-productive. Donor age, sex, ethnicity and CMV serostatus were compiled alongside the repertoire data. A later genetic analysis used genome-wide SNP genotypes for about three fifths of the 666 donors, treating that subset as a discovery cohort. Roughly 5 DR-DQ haplotypes were handled as single units for association and clustering, since linkage in the cohort was strong. In the later analysis, no new phenotypic data were used to find candidate immune exposures; instead, reliance was placed on TCR beta sequences and their occurrence across donors. All discovery cohort repertoires had been generated using a single sequencing platform. Roughly 300 gigabases of sequencing data and approximately 85 million unique TCR sequences were included in an early release covering 550 to 650 HLA-typed donors. Of the roughly 410 genotyped donors, 65% to 90% were placed in the genetic ancestry cluster associated with self-reported Caucasian donors. High-throughput TCR immunosequencing, statistical association of individual TCRs with disease status, and machine learning were combined to predict cytomegalovirus infection status. In an earlier analysis of more than 550 of the donors, high-throughput TCR beta sequencing was used to judge whether each TCR beta V gene segment behaved as functional or pseudogenic. The full study reports these points: Linkage disequilibrium might explain the correlated functional status among segregating V segments, but an unknown experimental factor could not be ruled out. When HLA alleles, especially DR and DQ, strongly co-occurred, TCR associations were difficult to assign to individual alleles. HLA typing was unavailable for some donors at each locus, so association tests used only the typed subset. A cluster of highly shared sequence variants was judged likely to be a technical artifact of the sequencing pipeline. A few of the identified cytomegalovirus-associated TCR beta chains were confirmed in vitro to be specific for cytomegalovirus antigens. Roughly uniform sequencing depth across donors was assumed in presence/absence analyses, although this assumption may not hold. At a false discovery rate of 0.05, a later analysis linked roughly 17,000 TCR beta sequences to specific HLA alleles. According to a later analysis, most CMV-associated TCR beta chains appeared to be HLA-restricted, and the HLA associations seemed to be driven largely by CMV exposure. Cytomegalovirus status was reported to be diagnosed by the classifier with high specificity and sensitivity in both the original and validation cohorts. An association between a missense DCLRE1C variant and V-gene and J-gene trimming of TCR beta chains was found in a later genetic analysis and replicated in an independent cohort. The study listed over 150 TCR beta chains as associated with cytomegalovirus. The 87-base-pair reads could not distinguish some IMGT-functional V segments, including TRBV6-2 and TRBV6-3, so those segments were excluded. A further reported finding was that TCR beta sequences accurately predicted the HLA-A and HLA-B alleles for most subjects in the first cohort. In this cohort, only TCR beta chains were sequenced, and detectable features were limited by the absence of alpha or paired-chain data. Approximately 16 rarely observed V segments, including chromosome 9 orphons, were excluded from the earlier analysis of approximately 600 of the donors because counts were too low. CMV serostatus was the only immune exposure information available for the cohort. The authors suggested that the approach could potentially be extended to other disease states and immunological phenotypes. In a later analysis, TCR association rates were found to vary across HLA loci, with the most associated TCRs seen for DRB1 alleles and the fewest for HLA-C alleles. According to a later genetic analysis, donors in an Asian-associated ancestry cluster had fewer N-insertions in productive TCRs than the approximately 690-donor mean. While some public TCRs were present in many individuals, most TCR sequences turned up only very rarely across donors. In an earlier analysis of fewer than 750 of the donors, most TCR beta V segments were observed in productive rearrangements about 87% or about 30% of the time, broadly matching IMGT annotations. In a later analysis, several top co-occurrence clusters were reported to appear linked to parvovirus B19, influenza, CMV and Epstein-Barr virus. In a later analysis, HLA-associated TCR beta chains showed more clonal expansion and lower generation probabilities than non-associated chains that were equally common.

The germline V gene gives CDR1 as WSHSY and CDR2 as SAAADI. The CDR3 measures 14 amino acids from cysteine to phenylalanine. Just the 42-base CDR3 DNA is kept, in frame starting at base 1. V is clipped by 3 bases and J by 5 bases, and the sequence between their germline boundaries is 10 bases long. Library creation used the immunoSEQ multiplex PCR assay. For the multiplex PCR, a mixture combining 60 forward primers for TCR Vbeta segments and 13 reverse primers for TCR Jbeta segments was used. Amplification of the CDR3 region of rearranged TCR beta genes was performed with a multiplex PCR assay on genomic DNA. The amplified TCR beta libraries were sequenced on the Illumina HiSeq System as 87-base-pair reads. In the original analysis: In a later analysis, tens of millions of unique TCR beta chains were counted across the approximately 640 repertoires, and roughly 10 million of these chains were shared by at least two donors. Raw reads were error-corrected and collapsed into unique sequences with a nearest-neighbor algorithm that merged closely related sequences to remove PCR and sequencing errors. V, D and J gene segments were assigned by aligning CDR3 sequences to IMGT reference sequences. Each retained sequence needed at least a six-nucleotide match to both a V gene segment and a J gene segment. Rearrangements were called productive when the CDR3 lacked stop codons and stayed in frame with V and J; all others were non-productive. CDR3 was defined by IMGT convention, running from the second conserved V-encoded cysteine to the conserved J-encoded phenylalanine. The earlier analysis of some 550 of the donors excluded any sequence lacking an unambiguous match to a single V gene segment. An earlier analysis of a few hundred of the donors called V segments functional above 56.7% productive rearrangements and segregating when the between-donor standard deviation exceeded 5%. To diagnose cytomegalovirus status from the catalog of TCR beta chain sequences, a statistical classification framework was built. In a later analysis, TCR nucleotide sequences were compared against IMGT/GENE-DB human TR gene sequences so that V and J genes could be assigned. The TCRdist pipeline was used in a later analysis to assign CDR3 sequences and most-parsimonious VDJ recombination scenarios. A later analysis defined each TCR beta chain by its CDR3 amino acid sequence plus V-gene family, and excluded reads lacking a unique V-gene family. As a way to deal with suspected cross-contamination and a sequencing artifact, a later analysis dropped 450 to 600 nucleotide sequences that were highly shared and had low generation probability. In a later analysis, a clonal expansion index for each public chain was calculated from normalized within-repertoire ranks of inferred template counts. In a later analysis, generation probabilities were computed with a VDJ recombination model fitted to out-of-frame rearrangements, and the resulting probabilities were checked against IGoR. A later analysis scored TCR-TCR, TCR-HLA and TCR-CMV co-occurrence with hypergeometric tests, applying a repertoire-size bias correction to TCR pairs. False discovery rates were estimated in a later analysis by permuting HLA or CMV assignments 20 times. A later analysis grouped co-occurring TCRs with DBSCAN, adding TCRdist sequence similarity when clustering within HLA-allele-positive subsets. Repertoires with fewer than 30,000 or more than 120,000 public chains were left out of co-occurrence clustering, as were about 5 repertoires with anomalous nucleotide sharing. TCRdb limited this immuneACCESS table to in-frame rearrangements with V and J called. A share of clones is missing; checked studies link under half to unresolved V genes, and the rest is unexplained. For V, J and clone size, that table is used; D and trimming come from the DNA. This sample lists roughly 70,000 clones; 75% were detected once. The ten largest clones take up around an eighth of the sample.

About this clone: No cognate antigen has been identified for it. Base-call qualities are not available, and no considerably larger clone is one nucleotide away.

The cohort consisted of 666 healthy bone marrow donors. At the time of sampling, every cohort member was nominally healthy, though immune exposures that went unrecorded were likely present. The donor was CMV seronegative and belonged to the group of several hundred seronegative cohort members. Each donor provided a peripheral blood sample, and peripheral blood mononuclear cells were used for TCR beta sequencing. Genomic DNA was extracted from the blood cell samples with the Qiagen DNeasy Blood Extraction Kit. The chain couples TRBV10-2 to TRBJ2-2; a weak D assignment points to TRBD1 (6 bases agree). Sequencing was performed on PBMCs. The clonotype originates from a man aged 65 to 85 in good health and CMV-seronegative. The CDR3 here reads CASSERGWTGELFF. The DNA sequence follows: TGCGCCAGCAGTGAAAGGGGGTGGACCGGGGAGCTGTTTTTT.